The clone carrying this TCR beta chain was seen many times. Its cognate antigen is unknown. Overall study findings and caveats: Tumor memory CD4+ T cell TCR gene usage clustered with blood and lymph node memory CD4+ cells and lymph node naive CD4+ cells. The larger-cohort validation was restricted to a single TCR beta V-J rearrangement rather than whole repertoires. Tumor-infiltrating Treg TCR alpha and beta sequences overlapped most with tumor naive CD4+ T cells, then blood naive.

Trimming removed 3 bases from V and 7 bases from J; junction bases left unmatched: 8. The germline gives CDR1 SGHRS, CDR2 YFSETQ. There are 16 residues in the CDR3. In TCRdb, the 5' RACE reads were re-called with MiXCR into one record per CDR3 protein. The sample lists tens of thousands of distinct CDR3 sequences, over 20% occurring once. V and J are TRBV5-1 and TRBJ2-1, with 12 bases fitting TRBD2. The sequence was obtained from a female donor with breast cancer. Sequencing used tumor-infiltrating naive CD4+ T cells sorted from the breast tumor. Documented subset: naive CD4+ T cells, CD4+CD45RA+CD25-. DNA for the CDR3: TGCGCCAGCAGCTCCCTCGGCGGGACTAGCGGGAATGAGCAGTTCTTC. It encodes CASSSLGGTSGNEQFF.